The 16 T cell receptor beta chains below all came from one sample that was sequenced in a study of T-cell memory formation after mild COVID-19. Via MiXCR, TCRdb re-called the 5' RACE reads, giving one row per CDR3 protein. Counted here are more than 400,000 distinct CDR3 sequences, roughly 18% occurring once; the ten biggest clones make up more than 9%. The sample was PBMCs or a T cell subset sorted from them (not recorded which). The receptors shown here come from an adult woman who had mild COVID-19 (a few samples of this study predate the infection). Cell type and time point are not known.

There are many counts of this clonotype. The V gene is TRBV5-1, the J gene TRBJ2-7, with TRBD2 matching 11 bases. V shed 4 bases and J 11 bases; nucleotides not matched to a gene: 14. Germline V gene data show CDR1 as SGHRS and CDR2 as YFSETQ. The CDR3 consists of 15 residues. The CDR3 DNA is TGCGCCAGCAGCCCGGGGACTAGCGGAACACTCAGGGAGTACTTC. It codes for CASSPGTSGTLREYF.

V gene TRBV7-9 combines with J gene TRBJ2-1; the match to TRBD2 covers 7 bases. CDR3 length equals 15 residues. The J segment lost 4 bases and the V segment lost 2 bases, leaving 5 bases of the junction unmatched. Germline CDR1 SEHNR, CDR2 FQNEAQ (reference sequence). The CDR3 DNA follows: TGTGCCAGCAGCTTACATAGCGGGCTTTACAATGAGCAGTTCTTC. Protein: CASSLHSGLYNEQFF.

V usage is TRBV29-1 and J usage is TRBJ2-2; 10 nucleotides agree with TRBD2. CDR3 length equals 15 residues. V shed 6 bases and J 4 bases; nucleotides not matched to a gene: 8. CDR1 and CDR2 from the germline V gene are SQVTM and ANQGSEA. This chain's CDR3 is CSVQLAGRPTGELFF. The DNA for the CDR3 is TGCAGCGTCCAACTAGCGGGACGACCCACCGGGGAGCTGTTTTTT.

This clonotype was recorded a few times. The chain joins TRBV7-9 to TRBJ1-2, with D perhaps TRBD1 (6 bases). The CDR3 totals 15 residues. Trimming took 1 base from V and 2 from J, leaving 11 bases between them. Germline CDR1 and CDR2: SEHNR and FQNEAQ (reference sequence). CDR3 sequence: CASSLDQGQNYGYTF. CDR3 bases: TGTGCCAGCAGCTTAGATCAGGGGCAAAACTATGGCTACACCTTC.

There are many counts of this clonotype. The chain has TRBV29-1 and TRBJ2-3; TRBD1 might be the D (5 bases). Trimming pared 5 bases from V and 1 base from J, leaving 13 bases between. Germline CDR1 reads SQVTM; CDR2 reads ANQGSEA. This CDR3 spans 14 amino acids. CDR3: CSVSIRAGTDTQYF. Here the CDR3 DNA reads TGCAGCGTTTCTATCAGGGCGGGCACAGATACGCAGTATTTT.

The chain has TRBV7-9 and TRBJ1-4; D unclear. The ends were cut back, 1 base at V and 6 bases at J, with 3 bases in the middle. Germline CDR1 reads SEHNR; CDR2 reads FQNEAQ (reference sequence). The CDR3 contains 12 residues. The CDR3 spells CASSLEDEKLFF. CDR3 DNA: TGTGCCAGCAGCTTAGAGGATGAAAAACTGTTTTTT.

A note on this clonotype: This could be a read error, since a much larger clone is one nucleotide away. The V call is TRBV4-2, the J call TRBJ1-1; D not certain. There are 14 residues in the CDR3. Germline V gene sequence: CDR1 LGHNA, CDR2 YNFKEQ. The CDR3 sequence: CAISHDSGNTEAFF. CDR3 bases: TGTGCCATCAGCCACGACTCAGGGAACACTGAAGCTTTCTTT.

This clonotype came up a few times. The J gene is TRBJ2-7, the V gene TRBV14, with 8 bases fitting TRBD1. Germline-derived CDR1 and CDR2 are SGHDN and FVKESK. V lost 4 bases, J lost 6 bases, and 14 bases stayed unmatched. CDR3 length: 16 amino acids. Written as DNA, the CDR3 is TGTGCCAGCAGCCCCGGTCGAGGACAGGGAATTATCGAGCAGTACTTC. This gives the protein CASSPGRGQGIIEQYF.

In its sample, this clonotype was seen a few times. The chain recombines TRBV6-5 with TRBJ2-7, with TRBD1 matching 10 bases. There are 15 residues in the CDR3. V trimming: 0 bases; J trimming: 5 bases; junction bases outside the gene matches: 4. Germline CDR1 and CDR2: MNHEY and SVGAGI. CDR3 DNA: TGTGCCAGCAGTTACTCGGCGACAGGGGGCAACGAGCAGTACTTC. As protein: CASSYSATGGNEQYF.

J is TRBJ2-1 and V is TRBV20-1; D is possibly TRBD1 (5 bases). CDR3 size: 15 residues. Trimming left V 1 base short and J 6 bases short, with 16 bases between. Germline-derived CDR1 and CDR2 are DFQATT and SNEGSKA (reference sequence). The CDR3 DNA reads as TGCAGTGCTAGAGGGGTAGGGGCCTACTTCAATGAGCAGTTCTTC. Protein: CSARGVGAYFNEQFF.

V and J are TRBV20-1 and TRBJ2-7, with TRBD2 matching over 8 bases. Germline V gene sequence: CDR1 DFQATT, CDR2 SNEGSKA (reference sequence). J was trimmed by 5 bases and V by 1 base; bases with no gene match: 10. CDR3 size: 15 residues. DNA for the CDR3: TGCAGTGCTAGAGCAGGAGGCGGGAGGATCAACGAGCAGTACTTC. Its protein is CSARAGGGRINEQYF.

The chain couples TRBV7-8 to TRBJ2-7; 9 bases are a match to TRBD1. This CDR3 has 14 amino acids. Germline CDR1 SGHVS, CDR2 FQNEAQ. The junction had 9 bases not matched to a gene; V was cut back by 5 bases and J by 7 bases. The CDR3 nucleotides read TGTGCCAGCAGCCTCTGGACAGGGGCGGCGGAGCAGTACTTC. The encoded protein is CASSLWTGAAEQYF.

The table lists this clonotype with a few counts. The V and J genes are TRBV6-5 and TRBJ2-2; TRBD1 matches at 8 bases. Looked up from germline, CDR1 is MNHEY and CDR2 is SVGAGI. Trimming removed 7 bases from V and 2 bases from J; junction bases left unmatched: 3. The length of the CDR3 is 14 residues. CDR3 sequence reads: CASTGTGNTGELFF. The CDR3 DNA reads TGTGCCAGCACCGGGACAGGAAACACCGGGGAGCTGTTTTTT.

Only a few counts were recorded for this clonotype. The chain couples TRBV4-1 to TRBJ2-3, with 7 bases fitting TRBD2. The CDR3 consists of 16 residues. J lost 3 bases, V lost 4 bases, and 10 bases had no gene match. CDR1 and CDR2 (germline): MGHRA, YSYEKL. CDR3: CASSRLGGAKTDTQYF. CDR3 coding DNA: TGCGCCAGCAGCCGCTTGGGAGGGGCAAAGACAGATACGCAGTATTTT.

This clonotype came up a few times. The V gene is TRBV7-8, the J gene TRBJ2-2; D remains unclear. Trimming took off 5 bases at V and 5 bases at J, with 12 bases between the two ends. The CDR3 extends over 14 amino acids. Looked up from germline, CDR1 is SGHVS and CDR2 is FQNEAQ. In DNA, the CDR3 is TGTGCCAGCAGCCCAACATTTGGTACCGGGGAGCTGTTTTTT. Amino acid sequence: CASSPTFGTGELFF.

With respect to this clonotype: A much larger clone lies one base from this, so it may be a read error. The chain employs TRBV7-6 and TRBJ1-2; D is ambiguous. Germline loops: CDR1 SGHVS, CDR2 FNYEAQ. Trimming stripped 10 bases from V and 0 bases from J, with 18 bases between. This CDR3 spans 15 amino acids. For the CDR3, the DNA is TGTGCCACCACCCCTAGAGTGAGAGCTAACTATGGCTACACCTTC. It codes for CATTPRVRANYGYTF.